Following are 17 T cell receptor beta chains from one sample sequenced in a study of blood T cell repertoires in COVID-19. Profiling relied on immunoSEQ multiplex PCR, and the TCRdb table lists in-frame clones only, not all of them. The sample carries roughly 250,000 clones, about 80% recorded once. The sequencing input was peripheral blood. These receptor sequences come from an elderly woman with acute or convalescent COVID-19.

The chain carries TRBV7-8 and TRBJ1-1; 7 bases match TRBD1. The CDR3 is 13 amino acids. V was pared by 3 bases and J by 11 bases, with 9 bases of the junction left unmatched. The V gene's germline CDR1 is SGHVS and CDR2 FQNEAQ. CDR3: CASSLSRGAGAFF. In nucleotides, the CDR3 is TGTGCCAGCAGCTTGTCCAGGGGGGCCGGGGCTTTCTTT.

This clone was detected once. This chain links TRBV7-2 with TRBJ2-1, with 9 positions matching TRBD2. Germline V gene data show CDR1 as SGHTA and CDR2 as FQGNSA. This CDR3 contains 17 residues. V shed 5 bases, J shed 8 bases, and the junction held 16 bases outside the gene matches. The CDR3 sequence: CASSHLSGLALFDEQFF. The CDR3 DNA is TGTGCCAGCAGCCACCTCTCGGGACTAGCTCTTTTTGATGAGCAGTTCTTC.

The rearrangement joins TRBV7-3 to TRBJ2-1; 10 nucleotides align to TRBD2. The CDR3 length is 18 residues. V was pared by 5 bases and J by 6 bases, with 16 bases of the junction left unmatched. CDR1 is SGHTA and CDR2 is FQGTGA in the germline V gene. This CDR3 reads CASSPAGTSALGANEQFF. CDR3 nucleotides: TGTGCCAGCAGCCCGGCGGGGACTAGCGCCCTAGGGGCCAATGAGCAGTTCTTC.

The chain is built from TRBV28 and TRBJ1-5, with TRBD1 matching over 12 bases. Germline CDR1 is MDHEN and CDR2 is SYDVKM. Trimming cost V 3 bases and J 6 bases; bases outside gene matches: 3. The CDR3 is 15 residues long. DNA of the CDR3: TGTGCCAGCAGTTTTGGGACAGGGGGCACTCAGCCCCAGCATTTT. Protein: CASSFGTGGTQPQHF.

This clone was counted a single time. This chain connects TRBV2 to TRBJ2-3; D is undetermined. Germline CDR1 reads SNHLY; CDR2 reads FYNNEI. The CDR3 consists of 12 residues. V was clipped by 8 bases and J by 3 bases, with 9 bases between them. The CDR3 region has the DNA TGTGCCAGCGGCAGGCTTACAGATACGCAGTATTTT. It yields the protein CASGRLTDTQYF.

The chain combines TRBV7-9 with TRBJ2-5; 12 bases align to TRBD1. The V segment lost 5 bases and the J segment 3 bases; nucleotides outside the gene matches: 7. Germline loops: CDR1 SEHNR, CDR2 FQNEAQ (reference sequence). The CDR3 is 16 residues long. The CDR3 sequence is CASSQGDRGQEETQYF. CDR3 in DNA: TGTGCCAGCAGCCAAGGGGACAGGGGGCAGGAAGAGACCCAGTACTTC.

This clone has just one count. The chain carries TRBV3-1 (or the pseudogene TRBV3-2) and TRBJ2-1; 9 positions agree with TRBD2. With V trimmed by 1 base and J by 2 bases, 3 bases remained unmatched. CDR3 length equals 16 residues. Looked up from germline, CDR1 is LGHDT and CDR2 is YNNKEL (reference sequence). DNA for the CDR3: TGTGCCAGCAGCCAAGTATCTAGCGGGGCCTACAATGAGCAGTTCTTC. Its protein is CASSQVSSGAYNEQFF.

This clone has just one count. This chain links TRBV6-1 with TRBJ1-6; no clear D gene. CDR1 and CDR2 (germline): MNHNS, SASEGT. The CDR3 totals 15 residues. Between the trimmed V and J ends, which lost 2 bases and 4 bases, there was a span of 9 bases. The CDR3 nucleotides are TGTGCCAGCAGTGAACTGGGGAGATATAATTCACCCCTCCACTTT. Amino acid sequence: CASSELGRYNSPLHF.

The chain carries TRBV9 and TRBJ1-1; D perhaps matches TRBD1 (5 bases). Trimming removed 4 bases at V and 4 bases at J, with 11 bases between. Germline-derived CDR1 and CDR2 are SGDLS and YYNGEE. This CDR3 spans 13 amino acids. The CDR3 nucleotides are TGTGCCAGCAGCCACGGGGGGGGCACTGAAGCTTTCTTT. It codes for CASSHGGGTEAFF.

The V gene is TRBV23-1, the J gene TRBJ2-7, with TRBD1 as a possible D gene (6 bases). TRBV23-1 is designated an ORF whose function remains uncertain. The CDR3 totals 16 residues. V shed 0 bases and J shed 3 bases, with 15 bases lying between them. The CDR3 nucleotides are TGCGCCAGCAGTCAATCACTGGACAGATGCGTCTACGAGCAGTACTTC. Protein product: CASSQSLDRCVYEQYF.

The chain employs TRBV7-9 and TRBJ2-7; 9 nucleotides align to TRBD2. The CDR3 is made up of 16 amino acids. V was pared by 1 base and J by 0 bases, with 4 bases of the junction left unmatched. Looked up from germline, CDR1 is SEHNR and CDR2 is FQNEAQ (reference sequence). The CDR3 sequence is CASSLVAGVLSYEQYF. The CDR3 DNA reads TGTGCCAGCAGCTTAGTAGCGGGGGTCCTCTCCTACGAGCAGTACTTC.

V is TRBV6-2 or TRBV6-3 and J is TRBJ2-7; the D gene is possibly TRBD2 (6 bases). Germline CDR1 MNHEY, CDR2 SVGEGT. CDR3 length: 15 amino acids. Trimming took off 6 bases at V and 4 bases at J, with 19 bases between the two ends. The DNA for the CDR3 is TGTGCCAGCAGACCTGTCGGGTTCCGGGGGTACGAGCAGTACTTC. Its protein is CASRPVGFRGYEQYF.

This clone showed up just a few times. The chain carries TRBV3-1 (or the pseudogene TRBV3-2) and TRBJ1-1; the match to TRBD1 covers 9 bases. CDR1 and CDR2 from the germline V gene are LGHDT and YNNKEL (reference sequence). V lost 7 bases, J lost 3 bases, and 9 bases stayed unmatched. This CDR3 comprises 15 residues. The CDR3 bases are TGTGCCAGCAACAAACTGGGACAGGGAGACACTGAAGCTTTCTTT. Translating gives CASNKLGQGDTEAFF.

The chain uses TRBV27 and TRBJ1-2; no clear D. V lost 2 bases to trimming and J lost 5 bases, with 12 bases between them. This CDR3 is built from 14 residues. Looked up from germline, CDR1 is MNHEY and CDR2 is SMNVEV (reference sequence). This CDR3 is CASSLAIGVYGYTF. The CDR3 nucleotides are TGTGCCAGCAGTTTAGCCATCGGGGTATATGGCTACACCTTC.

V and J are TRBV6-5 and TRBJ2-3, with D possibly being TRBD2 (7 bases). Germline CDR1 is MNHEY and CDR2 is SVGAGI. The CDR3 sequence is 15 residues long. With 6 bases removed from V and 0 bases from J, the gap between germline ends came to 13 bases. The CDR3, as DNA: TGTGCCAGCAGGCCATCGGGGGGCAGCACAGATACGCAGTATTTT. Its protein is CASRPSGGSTDTQYF.

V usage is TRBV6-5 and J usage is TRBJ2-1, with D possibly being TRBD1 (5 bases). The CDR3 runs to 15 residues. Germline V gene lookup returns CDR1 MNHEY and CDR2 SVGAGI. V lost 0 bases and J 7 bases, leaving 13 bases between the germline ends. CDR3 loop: CASSYSWQGKNEQFF. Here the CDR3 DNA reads TGTGCCAGCAGTTACTCGTGGCAGGGAAAGAATGAGCAGTTCTTC.

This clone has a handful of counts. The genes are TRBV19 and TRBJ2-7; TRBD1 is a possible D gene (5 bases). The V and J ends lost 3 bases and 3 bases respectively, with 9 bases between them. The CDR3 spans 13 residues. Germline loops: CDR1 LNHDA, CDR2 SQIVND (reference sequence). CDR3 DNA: TGTGCCAGTAGTATTTTTCAGGGCTACGAGCAGTACTTC. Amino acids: CASSIFQGYEQYF.